This T cell receptor beta chain was sequenced for a study of blood T cell repertoires in COVID-19. Data came from immunoSEQ multiplex PCR; TCRdb stores just in-frame clones and leaves some out. This sample yields about 200,000 clones, of which approximately 86% are seen a single time; 2% to 2.5% belongs to the top ten. Trimming took off 10 bases at V and 1 base at J, with 14 bases between the two ends. Germline CDR1 SEHNR, CDR2 FQNEAQ (reference sequence). This CDR3 region has 14 residues. Sequencing was carried out using PBMCs or T cells enriched from blood (not recorded which). V usage is TRBV7-9 and J usage is TRBJ1-5; maybe TRBD1 (5 bases). The sequence was collected from a woman aged 25 to 39 who had recovered from COVID-19. The chain's CDR3 is CAIRGQGSNQPQHF. The CDR3 bases are TGTGCCATCAGAGGGCAGGGAAGCAATCAGCCCCAGCATTTT.